This TCR beta chain was identified during a study of cytomegalovirus exposure and HLA in healthy donors. This clone was picked up one time. The V gene's germline CDR1 is SNHLY and CDR2 FYNNEI. The CDR3 consists of 12 residues. V lost 6 bases to trimming and J lost 5 bases, with 10 bases between them. In the PCR, 60 Vbeta and 13 Jbeta primers were used. Sequencing was performed with immunoSEQ multiplex PCR; in TCRdb, only in-frame clones are kept and a portion is missing. This table has some 150,000 clones, around 88% appearing once. The source material was PBMCs. This chain joins TRBV2 and TRBJ1-2; TRBD1 is a possible D gene (5 bases). The receptor's source is a woman aged 25 to 45 in good health and CMV-seronegative. CDR3 residues: CASRRDRYGYTF. The CDR3 bases are TGTGCCAGCAGAAGAGACAGATATGGCTACACCTTC.